One sample yielded the 2 T cell receptor beta chains listed below, sequenced in a study of blood T cell repertoires in COVID-19. The table came from immunoSEQ multiplex PCR; TCRdb's copy has only in-frame clones and leaves some out. The sample yields 230,000 or so clones, around 81% seen once. Sequencing used peripheral blood. Receptors originate from a man aged 45-60 years with active or convalescent COVID-19.

The V gene is TRBV6-5, the J gene TRBJ2-3; D possibly corresponds to TRBD2 (6 bases). Germline-derived CDR1 and CDR2 are MNHEY and SVGAGI. This CDR3 comprises 13 residues. The V end lost 6 bases, the J end lost 4 bases, and 11 bases lay between the germline ends. The CDR3 reads CASRGGSADTQYF. CDR3 DNA sequence: TGTGCCAGCAGAGGAGGGTCGGCAGATACGCAGTATTTT.

This chain's CDR3 is CASSKVRDRARNTGELFF. The CDR3 DNA reads as TGTGCCAGCAGCAAAGTAAGGGACAGGGCGAGGAACACCGGGGAGCTGTTTTTT. The J gene is TRBJ2-2, the V gene TRBV21-1; the table calls TRBD1, which could not be checked here. TRBV21-1 is a known pseudogene. The CDR3 contains 18 residues.